This T cell receptor beta chain is from a study of T cells after yellow fever vaccination. Study details: The authors prepared low-cell-number fractions using SMART-Seq v4 Ultra Low Input. General observations from the study: Secondary responses were weaker yet peaked faster, day 5 versus 15. Detected again after the booster were most primary-vaccination clones, at 96% CD4 and 80% to 90% CD8.

This clonotype was seen repeatedly, ten times or more. What it binds is not known. Per germline, CDR1 LGHNA and CDR2 YSLEER. V was cut by 2 bases and J by 3 bases, with 19 bases left in between. The CDR3 consists of 18 residues. Synthesis of TCR cDNA relied on 5'RACE template switching, which attached a universal primer site and UMIs. From the 5' RACE reads, TCRdb called clonotypes with MiXCR, one entry per CDR3 protein. The sample shows a few hundred thousand distinct CDR3 sequences, around 4% of them seen only once. The chain joins TRBV4-3 to TRBJ2-2, with D possibly TRBD2 on 7 matching bases. Here the sequenced sample was PBMCs, taken on the day of the yellow fever booster vaccination. The receptor comes from a man between 18 and 35 years old who received the YFV17D yellow fever vaccine. CDR3 loop: CASSQRGWGGRHTGELFF. In DNA form, the CDR3 reads TGCGCCAGCAGCCAAAGGGGGTGGGGGGGAAGGCACACCGGGGAGCTGTTTTTT.